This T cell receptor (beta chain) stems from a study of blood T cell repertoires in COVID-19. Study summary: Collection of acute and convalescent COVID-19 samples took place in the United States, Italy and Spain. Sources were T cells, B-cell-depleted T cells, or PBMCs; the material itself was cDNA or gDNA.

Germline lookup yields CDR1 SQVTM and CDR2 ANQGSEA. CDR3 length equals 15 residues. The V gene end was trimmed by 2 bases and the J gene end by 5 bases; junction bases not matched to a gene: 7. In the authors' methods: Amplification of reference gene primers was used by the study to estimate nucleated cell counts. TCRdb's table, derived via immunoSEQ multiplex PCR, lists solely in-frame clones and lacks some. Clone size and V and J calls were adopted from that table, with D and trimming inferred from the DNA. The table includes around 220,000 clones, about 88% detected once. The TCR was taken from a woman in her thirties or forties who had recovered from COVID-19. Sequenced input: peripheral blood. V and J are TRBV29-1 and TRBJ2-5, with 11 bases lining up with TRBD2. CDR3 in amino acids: CSVENSGRARETQYF. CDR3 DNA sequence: TGCAGCGTTGAAAATAGCGGGAGGGCCCGGGAGACCCAGTACTTC.